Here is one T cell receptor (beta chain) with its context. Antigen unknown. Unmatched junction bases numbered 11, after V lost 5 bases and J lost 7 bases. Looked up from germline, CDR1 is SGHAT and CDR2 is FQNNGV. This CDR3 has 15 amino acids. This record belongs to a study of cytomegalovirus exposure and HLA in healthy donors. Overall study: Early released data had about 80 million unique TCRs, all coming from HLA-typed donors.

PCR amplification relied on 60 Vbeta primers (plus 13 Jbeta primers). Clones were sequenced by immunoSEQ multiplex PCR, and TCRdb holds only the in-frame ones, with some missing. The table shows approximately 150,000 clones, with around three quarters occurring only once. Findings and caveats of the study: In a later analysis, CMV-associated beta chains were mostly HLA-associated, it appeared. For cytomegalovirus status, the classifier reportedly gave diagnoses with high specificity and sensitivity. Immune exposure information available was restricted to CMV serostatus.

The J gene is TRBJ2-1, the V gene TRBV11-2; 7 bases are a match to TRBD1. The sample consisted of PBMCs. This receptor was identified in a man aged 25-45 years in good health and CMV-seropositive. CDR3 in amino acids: CASSHRGGYMNEQFF. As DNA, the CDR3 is TGTGCCAGCAGCCACAGGGGCGGTTACATGAATGAGCAGTTCTTC. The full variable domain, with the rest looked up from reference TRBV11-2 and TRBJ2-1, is EAGVAQSPRYKIIEKRQSVAFWCNPISGHATLYWYQQILGQGPKLLIQFQNNGVVDDSQLPKDRFSAERLKGVDSTLKIQPAKLEDSAVYLCASSHRGGYMNEQFFGPGTRLTVL.